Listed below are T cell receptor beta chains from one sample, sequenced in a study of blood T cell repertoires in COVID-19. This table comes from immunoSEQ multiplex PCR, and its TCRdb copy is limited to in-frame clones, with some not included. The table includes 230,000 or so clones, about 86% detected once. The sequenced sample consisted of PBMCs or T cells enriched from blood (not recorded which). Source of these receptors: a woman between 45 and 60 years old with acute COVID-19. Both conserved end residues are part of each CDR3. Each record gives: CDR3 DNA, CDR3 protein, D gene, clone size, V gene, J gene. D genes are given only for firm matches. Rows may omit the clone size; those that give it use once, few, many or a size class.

TGTGCCAGCAGTTTTGTGGGACAGGGGCCCATGAACACTGAAGCTTTCTTT,CASSFVGQGPMNTEAFF,TRBD1,NA,TRBV27,TRBJ1-1
TGTGCCAGCTCACAAATGAGGGACAGGGGAAGTTCCGGGGCCAACGTCCTGACTTTC,CASSQMRDRGSSGANVLTF,TRBD1,NA,TRBV18,TRBJ2-6
TGTGCCAGCAGACCCCGGACAGGGGCCTTCTCCTACGAGCAGTACTTC,CASRPRTGAFSYEQYF,TRBD1,NA,TRBV11-2,TRBJ2-7
TGTGCCAGCAGTGAAGGGACACAGCTATATGGCTACACCTTC,CASSEGTQLYGYTF,NA,NA,TRBV6-1,TRBJ1-2
TGTGCCAGCAGGCCAGGAGACAGGGCAGATACGCAGTATTTT,CASRPGDRADTQYF,TRBD1,NA,TRBV28,TRBJ2-3
TGTGCCAGCAGCAGCGGGGGAGGTACAGCCTACGAGCAGTACTTC,CASSSGGGTAYEQYF,TRBD2,NA,TRBV11-1,TRBJ2-7
TGTGCCAGCAGTCGAGACAGGGTGGTCTACGAGCAGTACTTC,CASSRDRVVYEQYF,TRBD1,NA,TRBV27,TRBJ2-7
TGTGCCAGCAGCCGAGACAGGAGGTACGAGCAGTACTTC,CASSRDRRYEQYF,NA,once,TRBV12-3/TRBV12-4,TRBJ2-7
TGTGCCAGCAGGAGGTCTAGCACAGATACGCAGTATTTT,CASRRSSTDTQYF,NA,NA,TRBV2,TRBJ2-3
TGCGCCAGCAGCTTGGGCAGGGATGGTACGCAGTATTTT,CASSLGRDGTQYF,NA,NA,TRBV5-1,TRBJ2-3
TGTGCCAGCAGTGAAGTGACAGGGGAAGGCTATGGCTACACCTTC,CASSEVTGEGYGYTF,TRBD1,NA,TRBV25-1,TRBJ1-2
TGCGCCAGCAGCCCATCTAGCGGGACCTCCTACGAGCAGTACTTC,CASSPSSGTSYEQYF,TRBD2,NA,TRBV4-3,TRBJ2-7
TGTGCCAGCAGAAGGGACAGTTCTGACTATGGCTACACCTTC,CASRRDSSDYGYTF,TRBD1,NA,TRBV6-5,TRBJ1-2
TGTGCCAGCAGCGCTACAGGGCCCGGAAACACCATATATTTT,CASSATGPGNTIYF,NA,NA,TRBV9,TRBJ1-3
TGTGCCATCCAGGCCGGGACAGGGGCAGATACGCAGTATTTT,CAIQAGTGADTQYF,TRBD1,NA,TRBV10-3,TRBJ2-3
TGTGCCAGCTCACCAGGGAGGAACACTGAAGCTTTCTTT,CASSPGRNTEAFF,NA,NA,TRBV18,TRBJ1-1
TGTGCCAGCAGCCCCGGGACAGGGGGTACCTCCTACGAGCAGTACTTC,CASSPGTGGTSYEQYF,TRBD1,NA,TRBV9,TRBJ2-7
TGTGCCAGCAGTACACCCCCCGGGACAGGGCCTGGAAACACCATATATTTT,CASSTPPGTGPGNTIYF,TRBD1,NA,TRBV2,TRBJ1-3
TGTGCCAGCAGCCCACAGGGGATCAATCAGCCCCAGCATTTT,CASSPQGINQPQHF,TRBD1,NA,TRBV5-5,TRBJ1-5
TGTGCCAGCAGCCCGCGGCAGGGTGGCGAGCAGTACTTC,CASSPRQGGEQYF,NA,NA,TRBV7-9,TRBJ2-7
TGTGCCAGCAGCCTAGAAGGGGGCGGGGAGCTGTTTTTT,CASSLEGGGELFF,NA,NA,TRBV11-3,TRBJ2-2
TGCAGCGTTGTGGCAAGAACACCCTCCTACGAGCAGTACTTC,CSVVARTPSYEQYF,NA,NA,TRBV29-1,TRBJ2-7
TGTGCCAGCAGTTCTCAGACTAGCTTCTACGAGCAGTACTTC,CASSSQTSFYEQYF,TRBD2,NA,TRBV6-2/TRBV6-3,TRBJ2-7
TGTGCCAGCAGCCCCCTGGGGGCGTTCGATAATTCACCCCTCCACTTT,CASSPLGAFDNSPLHF,NA,NA,TRBV5-5,TRBJ1-6
TGTGCCAGCAGCTTAGATCTTAGAGGAGGGAGAGGCTACACCTTC,CASSLDLRGGRGYTF,NA,NA,TRBV11-2,TRBJ1-2
TGTGCCAGCAGCTTGTTAGGGCAACTAGCTAATGAAAAACTGTTTTTT,CASSLLGQLANEKLFF,NA,NA,TRBV7-6,TRBJ1-4
TGTGCCAGCAGACCCGGTAGCCCCGGATGGGCAGATACGCAGTATTTT,CASRPGSPGWADTQYF,NA,NA,TRBV11-2,TRBJ2-3
TGTGCCAGCAGTTATGGGACAGGGGGGATGCAGCCCCAGCATTTT,CASSYGTGGMQPQHF,TRBD1,few,TRBV28,TRBJ1-5
TGTGCCTGGAGTGTACCTCCAGCAGGGAGGGTTGGGGAGACCCAGTACTTC,CAWSVPPAGRVGETQYF,TRBD2,NA,TRBV30,TRBJ2-5
TGTGCCAGCTCCCGGACTAGCGGATACAATGAGCAGTTCTTC,CASSRTSGYNEQFF,TRBD2,NA,TRBV11-2,TRBJ2-1
TGTGCCAGCAGTCTCTCGACAGGGTATGGCTACACCTTC,CASSLSTGYGYTF,TRBD1,NA,TRBV27,TRBJ1-2
TGTGCCAGCAGTTACTCGAGTAGAGGCTTTTATGGCTACACCTTC,CASSYSSRGFYGYTF,NA,NA,TRBV6-5,TRBJ1-2
TGTGCCAGCAGCCAAGATCCAACCAGGGGCAATCAGCCCCAGCATTTT,CASSQDPTRGNQPQHF,NA,NA,TRBV4-2,TRBJ1-5
TGTGCCAGTAGCCTCTATTCCGCAACTAATGAAAAACTGTTTTTT,CASSLYSATNEKLFF,NA,NA,TRBV19,TRBJ1-4
TGCGCCAGCAGCCCCCGGGAGGCCGGCTACGAGCAGTACTTC,CASSPREAGYEQYF,TRBD2,NA,TRBV5-1,TRBJ2-7
TGCAGCGTTGATGACGGACACCTGAACACTGAAGCTTTCTTT,CSVDDGHLNTEAFF,NA,NA,TRBV29-1,TRBJ1-1
TGTGCCAGCAGTTTTGGGGGGGCGGAAGCTTTCTTT,CASSFGGAEAFF,NA,NA,TRBV12-3/TRBV12-4,TRBJ1-1
TGTGCCAGCAGTGACAGGGGGCCGGGGGCTTTCTTT,CASSDRGPGAFF,TRBD1,NA,TRBV7-2,TRBJ1-1
TGTGCTAGTGGTTTGGCAAGCAGGGGGCGGCGGGGCTACACCTTC,CASGLASRGRRGYTF,TRBD1,once,TRBV12-5,TRBJ1-2
TGTGCCAGCATGGAGGATAGGGGGGGCCAAGAGACCCAGTACTTC,CASMEDRGGQETQYF,NA,NA,TRBV2,TRBJ2-5
TGTGCCAGTAGTTTACCAGGGGATTCACCCCTCCACTTT,CASSLPGDSPLHF,NA,NA,TRBV19,TRBJ1-6
TGTGCCAGCAGTGGGCAGGGGGCAACTAATGAAAAACTGTTTTTT,CASSGQGATNEKLFF,TRBD1,few,TRBV28,TRBJ1-4
TGTGCCAGCAGCCAAGTCCACGGACTAGCGGGAGTTTACGAGCAGTACTTC,CASSQVHGLAGVYEQYF,TRBD2,NA,TRBV14,TRBJ2-7
TGTGCCTGGAGTAACAGGGGGCGTAAACAGCCCCAGCATTTT,CAWSNRGRKQPQHF,TRBD1,NA,TRBV30,TRBJ1-5
TGTGCCAGCAGCCGTAGACTAGCGGCCGCGGGCACAGATACGCAGTATTTT,CASSRRLAAAGTDTQYF,TRBD2,NA,TRBV3-1/TRBV3-2,TRBJ2-3
TGCGCCAGCAGCCCAGGGCCGAGCTCTGGAAACACCATATATTTT,CASSPGPSSGNTIYF,NA,NA,TRBV4-1,TRBJ1-3
TGTGCCAGTAGTCCCGGACGGGGGAACACTGAAGCTTTCTTT,CASSPGRGNTEAFF,NA,NA,TRBV19,TRBJ1-1
TGTGCCAGCAGCCGAGGTGGCAGGGGGTACTCTGGAAACACCATATATTTT,CASSRGGRGYSGNTIYF,TRBD1,NA,TRBV5-8,TRBJ1-3
TGTGCCAGCAAAGTAGACTACGAGCAGTACTTC,CASKVDYEQYF,NA,few,TRBV6-5,TRBJ2-7
TGTGCCAGCAGGGGGTCGGGGTCCACTGGTAATGAGCAGTTCTTC,CASRGSGSTGNEQFF,NA,NA,TRBV28,TRBJ2-1
TGTGCCAGCAGCGCCGGGGACAGGGGGTTTGGCTACACCTTC,CASSAGDRGFGYTF,TRBD1,NA,TRBV28,TRBJ1-2
TGTGCCAGCAGCGTAGCGGACAGGGGTCCCGAGCAGTACTTC,CASSVADRGPEQYF,TRBD1,NA,TRBV9,TRBJ2-7
TGTGCCAGCAGCCGGCGACAGGGGGCGGGGAACACTGAAGCTTTCTTT,CASSRRQGAGNTEAFF,TRBD1,few,TRBV5-8,TRBJ1-1
TGTGCCAGCAGCGTAGGGAGGGCGGCCTACAATGAGCAGTTCTTC,CASSVGRAAYNEQFF,NA,NA,TRBV9,TRBJ2-1
TGTGCCAGCACGTCCCAGGGCTTGGAGACCCAGTACTTC,CASTSQGLETQYF,NA,NA,TRBV12-3/TRBV12-4,TRBJ2-5
TGTGCCAGCAGCGCAACGGAGGTAGGGAACACTGAAGCTTTCTTT,CASSATEVGNTEAFF,NA,once,TRBV3-1/TRBV3-2,TRBJ1-1
TGCGCCAGCAGCTTGGATCCGGGACAGGGAGGGGATACGCAGTATTTT,CASSLDPGQGGDTQYF,TRBD1,NA,TRBV5-1,TRBJ2-3